This TCR beta chain comes out of a study of blood T cell repertoires in COVID-19. In the study overall: PBMCs, B-cell-depleted T cells, or T cells were the source of the cDNA or gDNA that made up the material.

The repertoire was sequenced with immunoSEQ multiplex PCR; TCRdb's copy has only in-frame clones and lacks some. This table has approximately 200,000 clones, approximately 90% appearing once. CDR1 and CDR2 from the germline V gene are SGDLS and YYNGEE. V lost 1 base and J 3 bases, leaving 7 bases between the germline ends. This CDR3 spans 13 amino acids. A note on this clone: The same CDR3 also results from other DNA sequences found in this sample.

This TCR came from a young woman in a cohort exposed to, infected with or recovered from COVID-19 (not recorded which). Sample: PBMCs or T cells enriched from blood (not recorded which). The chain carries TRBV9 and TRBJ1-1; D gene ambiguous. CDR3 in amino acids: CASSVRGDTEAFF. The CDR3 DNA follows: TGTGCCAGCAGCGTACGGGGAGACACTGAAGCTTTCTTT.